This passage covers 32 T cell receptor beta chains from one sample sequenced in a study of T cell clonality in common variable immunodeficiency. Sequencing was performed with immunoSEQ multiplex PCR; in TCRdb, only in-frame clones are kept and a portion is missing. This sample carries under 60,000 clones, none of them present only once. The sample consisted of peripheral blood mononuclear cells. The receptors here all came from a person between 18 and 75 years old in good health.

This clone was seen ten or more times. The observed sequence ends 3 residues before the CDR3 terminus, with the missing tail filled in from the germline J gene. The V call is TRBV7-2, the J call TRBJ1-2; tentative D call: TRBD1 (6 bases). CDR1 and CDR2 from the germline V gene are SGHTA and FQGNSA. The CDR3 has 13 amino acids. With 6 bases removed from V and 6 bases from J, the gap between germline ends came to 14 bases. This chain's CDR3 is CASRLRDNHGYTF. CDR3 DNA (partial): TGTGCCAGCAGGCTCCGGGACAACCATGGC. The complete variable domain, with remaining parts taken from reference TRBV7-2 and TRBJ1-2, reads GAGVSQSPSNKVTEKGKDVELRCDPISGHTALYWYRQSLGQGLEFLIYFQGNSAPDKSGLPSDRFSAERTGGSVSTLTIQRTQQEDSAVYLCASRLRDNHGYTFGSGTRLTVV.

This clone was seen repeatedly, ten times or more. The CDR3 end falls 3 residues outside the read, so it is completed with the germline J gene. The V gene is TRBV19, the J gene TRBJ1-5; a possible D gene is TRBD1 (5 bases). The CDR3 covers 14 residues. Trimming pared 3 bases from V and 2 bases from J, leaving 8 bases between. Germline V gene sequence: CDR1 LNHDA, CDR2 SQIVND (reference sequence). The part of the CDR3 DNA that was read is TGTGCCAGTAGTATTCAAGGGGGCAATCAGCCC. Its protein product is CASSIQGGNQP. The complete CDR3 protein is CASSIQGGNQPQHF. Full variable domain (missing parts from reference TRBV19 and TRBJ1-5): DGGITQSPKYLFRKEGQNVTLSCEQNLNHDAMYWYRQDPGQGLRLIYYSQIVNDFQKGDIAEGYSVSREKKESFPLTVTSAQKNPTAFYLCASSIQGGNQPQHFGDGTRLSIL.

This clone was counted at least ten times. The read terminates 3 residues ahead of where the CDR3 ends, so the germline J gene completes it. V usage is TRBV7-2 and J usage is TRBJ1-1; D is unresolved. Trimming removed 5 bases from V and 5 bases from J, with 9 bases in between. CDR1 is SGHTA and CDR2 is FQGNSA in the germline V gene. CDR3 length equals 12 residues. This CDR3 is CASSGTLTEAFF. The sequenced part of the CDR3 DNA is TGTGCCAGCAGCGGTACCCTAACTGAA. The full variable domain, with the rest looked up from reference TRBV7-2 and TRBJ1-1, is GAGVSQSPSNKVTEKGKDVELRCDPISGHTALYWYRQSLGQGLEFLIYFQGNSAPDKSGLPSDRFSAERTGGSVSTLTIQRTQQEDSAVYLCASSGTLTEAFFGQGTRLTVV.

As for this clone: The read stops 3 residues short of the end of the CDR3; the missing end is completed from the germline J gene. The rearrangement links TRBV18 to TRBJ1-2; D unclear. This CDR3 is 14 amino acids long. The germline CDR1 and CDR2 sequences are KGHSH and LQKENI. The V and J ends lost 3 bases and 3 bases respectively, with 11 bases between them. The covered CDR3 bases are TGTGCCAGCTCACCTTCAGGAGGCGACTATGGC. Protein product: CASSPSGGDYG. In full, the CDR3 reads CASSPSGGDYGYTF.

This clone was detected many times. With the read ending 3 residues before the CDR3 end, the germline J gene is used to fill in that end. The gene calls are TRBV29-1 and TRBJ2-3, with TRBD2 identical over 8 bases. The CDR3 is 15 residues long. The V gene's germline CDR1 is SQVTM and CDR2 ANQGSEA. V lost 6 bases, J lost 2 bases, and 10 bases stayed unmatched. CDR3 residues: CSVSGLEGTTDTQYF. The CDR3 bases that were read are TGCAGCGTGTCGGGACTAGAGGGGACCACAGATACG.

About this clone itself: The read comes to an end 3 residues before the CDR3 does, leaving the germline J gene to fill in the end. The rearrangement joins TRBV5-1 to TRBJ2-3; TRBD2 matches at 9 bases. Trimming removed 4 bases from V and 4 bases from J; junction bases left unmatched: 4. The CDR3 length is 14 residues. Germline V gives CDR1 SGHRS, CDR2 YFSETQ. CDR3 sequence: CASSRGGGSDTQYF. The sequenced part of the CDR3 DNA is TGCGCCAGCAGCCGCGGGGGGGGGTCAGATACG.

This clone was counted at least ten times. Read sequence stops 3 residues before the CDR3 end, and the germline J gene provides the missing end. The chain uses TRBV7-2 and TRBJ1-2, with a tentative D call TRBD1 (5 bases). Germline V gene data show CDR1 as SGHTA and CDR2 as FQGNSA. The CDR3 is made up of 15 amino acids. The covered CDR3 bases are TGTGCCAGCAGCTTGGGCGCCAGGGTCGACAATGAG. It specifies CASSLGARVDNE. The full CDR3 protein is CASSLGARVDNEYTF. Full variable domain (rest looked up from reference TRBV7-2 and TRBJ1-2): GAGVSQSPSNKVTEKGKDVELRCDPISGHTALYWYRQSLGQGLEFLIYFQGNSAPDKSGLPSDRFSAERTGGSVSTLTIQRTQQEDSAVYLCASSLGARVDNEYTFGSGTRLTVV.

This clone was detected many times. The CDR3 extends 3 residues past the end of the read, so its final part is completed from the germline J gene. This chain uses TRBV12-5 with TRBJ2-2; the match to TRBD2 covers 9 bases. The J segment lost 6 bases and the V segment lost 7 bases, leaving 15 bases of the junction unmatched. CDR3 length equals 17 residues. The germline gives CDR1 LGHNT, CDR2 FRNRAP. This chain's CDR3 is CASAPEGGTSFSGELFF. The sequenced CDR3 bases are TGTGCTAGTGCTCCTGAGGGGGGGACTAGCTTCTCCGGGGAG.

This clone came up a few times. Partial CDR3 DNA: TGTGCCAGCTCACCAAGGGGGGGACTAGCGCAAGAGACG. Translated, it gives CASSPRGGLAQET. The whole CDR3 region reads CASSPRGGLAQETQYF. The rearrangement joins TRBV18 to TRBJ2-3, with 10 nucleotides matching TRBD2. From the germline J gene comes the end of the CDR3, since the read stops 3 residues before it. This CDR3 contains 16 residues. CDR1 is KGHSH and CDR2 is LQKENI in the germline V gene.

This clone was picked up many times. The CDR3 end is not reached by the read, which stops 3 residues before it; the germline J gene fills it in. J is TRBJ2-7 and V is TRBV7-2; D perhaps matches TRBD2 (6 bases). The CDR3 sequence is 15 residues long. In germline, CDR1 is SGHTA, CDR2 FQGNSA. V shed 2 bases and J shed 3 bases, with 14 bases lying between them. CDR3 residues: CASSLIGTLRYEQYF. The part of the CDR3 DNA that was read is TGTGCCAGCAGCTTAATTGGGACTCTCCGCTACGAG.

In this sample, this clone turned up many times. The CDR3 end falls 3 residues outside the read, so it is completed with the germline J gene. The V and J genes are TRBV29-1 and TRBJ2-4; 7 bases fit TRBD2. In germline, CDR1 is SQVTM, CDR2 ANQGSEA. CDR3 length: 12 amino acids. The CDR3 is CSVSMTSPLQYF. The covered CDR3 bases are TGCAGCGTTTCCATGACTAGCCCTCTT.

The table lists this clone with many counts. The CDR3 DNA, read in part, is TGCAGTGCTAGAGACCGGACAGGACCCTCCTACGAG. Amino acids: CSARDRTGPSYE. The full CDR3 reads CSARDRTGPSYEQYF. J is TRBJ2-7 and V is TRBV20-1, with 7 bases that match TRBD1. The sequence runs out 3 residues before the end of the CDR3; the remainder is reconstructed from the germline J gene. V dropped 0 bases and J dropped 0; count of bases not matched to a gene: 5. The CDR3 length is 15 residues. The V gene's germline CDR1 is DFQATT and CDR2 SNEGSKA (reference sequence).

This clone was detected many times. Read coverage stops 3 residues before the CDR3 terminus; the germline J gene supplies the remainder. V is TRBV7-2 and J is TRBJ2-1; maybe TRBD2 (6 bases). The CDR3 is 15 residues long. The V end lost 2 bases, the J end lost 6 bases, and 14 bases lay between the germline ends. Germline V gene data show CDR1 as SGHTA and CDR2 as FQGNSA. The sequenced part of the CDR3 DNA is TGTGCCAGCAGCTTACGAGGACTATCCCCCAATGAG. Its protein is CASSLRGLSPNE. The whole CDR3 is CASSLRGLSPNEQFF.

This clone was seen a few times. The read ends 3 residues before the CDR3 terminus; that terminus is restored from the germline J gene. The chain carries TRBV6-1 and TRBJ2-2; a possible D gene is TRBD1 (5 bases). Looked up from germline, CDR1 is MNHNS and CDR2 is SASEGT. This CDR3 has 15 amino acids. The ends were cut back, 2 bases at V and 2 bases at J, with 9 bases in the middle. CDR3 residues: CASSEYDRNTGELFF. The DNA read from the CDR3 is TGTGCCAGCAGTGAATATGACAGAAACACCGGGGAG.

This clone was seen ten or more times. The read terminates 3 residues ahead of where the CDR3 ends, so the germline J gene completes it. J is TRBJ2-7 and V is TRBV5-1; the match to TRBD2 covers 9 bases. V trimming: 0 bases; J trimming: 4 bases; junction bases outside the gene matches: 14. The CDR3 runs to 18 residues. The germline V gene has CDR1 SGHRS and CDR2 YFSETQ. The part of the CDR3 DNA that was read is TGCGCCAGCAGCTTGGAGGATAGCGGGGGAATACTCTCTTACGAG. Its protein is CASSLEDSGGILSYE. The complete CDR3 reads CASSLEDSGGILSYEQYF.

This clone was counted ten times or more. The read falls 3 residues short of the CDR3 end, and the missing part is taken from the germline J gene. In the same sample, other DNA sequences code for this CDR3. V is TRBV7-2 and J is TRBJ2-2, with D hard to call. This CDR3 comprises 12 residues. Trimming stripped 3 bases from V and 6 bases from J, with 5 bases between. Germline V gene lookup returns CDR1 SGHTA and CDR2 FQGNSA. The CDR3 is CASSFYSGELFF. The covered CDR3 bases are TGTGCCAGCAGCTTTTATTCCGGGGAG.

This clone has ten or more counts. The read terminates 3 residues ahead of where the CDR3 ends, so the germline J gene completes it. The rearrangement uses TRBV6-1 and TRBJ2-6; no clear D gene. Trimming removed 2 bases at V and 0 bases at J, with 5 bases between. CDR1 and CDR2 from the germline V gene are MNHNS and SASEGT. CDR3 length equals 15 residues. The CDR3 spells CASSEQDSGANVLTF. The CDR3 bases that were read are TGTGCCAGCAGTGAACAGGACTCTGGGGCCAACGTC.

This clone was seen repeatedly, ten times or more. The CDR3 end falls 3 residues outside the read, so it is completed with the germline J gene. The chain couples TRBV19 to TRBJ2-5; possible D gene TRBD1, 6 bases. Germline values: CDR1 LNHDA, CDR2 SQIVND (reference sequence). The CDR3 has 15 amino acids. Trimming shortened V by 3 bases and J by 2 bases, and 13 bases separated the two germline ends. The CDR3 reads CASSIRGLRQETQYF. The CDR3 DNA, read in part, is TGTGCCAGTAGTATTAGGGGGTTACGGCAAGAGACC.

This clone was recorded at least ten times. Coverage ceases 3 residues before the CDR3 finishes, and the germline J gene fills in the end. Other DNA variants within this sample encode the same CDR3. The genes are TRBV19 and TRBJ1-2; 7 positions match TRBD1. Germline CDR1 and CDR2: LNHDA and SQIVND (reference sequence). The CDR3 has 15 residues. With V trimmed by 1 base and J by 4 bases, 6 bases remained unmatched. The CDR3 loop is CASSIGGGSTYGYTF. CDR3 bases read: TGTGCCAGTAGTATAGGAGGGGGCTCCACCTATGGC.

There are many counts of this clone. The CDR3 end lies 3 residues beyond the end of the read and is filled in from the germline J gene. The V call is TRBV9, the J call TRBJ2-5; 7 bases line up with TRBD1. From germline, CDR1 is SGDLS and CDR2 YYNGEE. There are 14 residues in the CDR3. V lost 1 base and J lost 4; bases outside the gene matches: 4. The CDR3 bases that were read are TGTGCCAGCAGCGTATCAGGGGGTTTAGAGACC. It translates to CASSVSGGLET. The CDR3 in its entirety is CASSVSGGLETQYF. Full variable domain (rest looked up from reference TRBV9 and TRBJ2-5): DSGVTQTPKHLITATGQRVTLRCSPRSGDLSVYWYQQSLDQGLQFLIQYYNGEERAKGNILERFSAQQFPDLHSELNLSSLELGDSALYFCASSVSGGLETQYFGPGTRLLVL.

Details on this clone: This clone may be a read error of a much larger clone one base away. The observed sequence ends 3 residues before the CDR3 terminus, with the missing tail filled in from the germline J gene. The chain couples TRBV5-1 to TRBJ2-3, with D tentatively TRBD2 (6 bases). The CDR3 totals 16 residues. The germline CDR1 and CDR2 sequences are SGHRS and YFSETQ. With 4 bases removed from V and 2 bases from J, the gap between germline ends came to 17 bases. CDR3 sequence: CASSRTIGGSTDTQYF. The CDR3 DNA, read in part, is TGCGCCAGCAGCCGGACTATTGGCGGATCCACAGATACG.

This clone was detected many times. One end of the junction varies from germline; a read error may be responsible. Coverage ceases 3 residues before the CDR3 finishes, and the germline J gene fills in the end. The rearrangement links TRBV4-2 to TRBJ1-3, with D hard to call. CDR1 and CDR2 (germline): LGHNA, YNFKEQ. CDR3 length: 18 amino acids. The DNA read from the CDR3 is TGCGCCAGCAGCCAAGAGAAGTTAGGGCAGGTCTCTGGAAACACC. Amino acids: CASSQEKLGQVSGNT. The whole CDR3 sequence reads CASSQEKLGQVSGNTIYF.

Many counts were recorded for this clone. Coverage ceases 3 residues before the CDR3 finishes, and the germline J gene fills in the end. The rearrangement uses TRBV29-1 and TRBJ1-2, with no clear D. The CDR3 covers 12 residues. Germline CDR1 is SQVTM and CDR2 is ANQGSEA. V lost 7 bases to trimming and J lost 4 bases, with 13 bases between them. CDR3 DNA (partial): TGCAGCGCCGCGGGCCTGAGCTATGGC. This gives the protein CSAAGLSYG. The full-length CDR3 reads as CSAAGLSYGYTF.

This clone was observed a handful of times. Read data end 3 residues before the CDR3 end; the end is taken from the germline J gene. The chain links TRBV10-3 to TRBJ2-7; D perhaps matches TRBD2 (6 bases). Per the germline V gene, CDR1 is ENHRY and CDR2 is SYGVKD. The CDR3 covers 15 residues. Trimming removed 6 bases from V and 3 bases from J, with 18 bases in between. CDR3 protein: CAIRWGEHRSYEQYF. The sequenced CDR3 bases are TGTGCCATCAGGTGGGGGGAGCATCGGAGCTACGAG.

This clone was found many times. The read halts 3 residues ahead of the CDR3 end, with the missing end drawn from the germline J gene. The chain combines TRBV5-1 with TRBJ2-7, with 12 bases fitting TRBD2. Germline CDR1 and CDR2: SGHRS and YFSETQ. With V trimmed by 4 bases and J by 0 bases, 17 bases remained unmatched. This CDR3 has 20 amino acids. CDR3 DNA (partial): TGCGCCAGCAGCCCGAGGCCCGGGACTAGCGGGCCGACTTCCTCCTACGAG. Residues: CASSPRPGTSGPTSSYE. The whole CDR3 reads CASSPRPGTSGPTSSYEQYF. The complete variable domain, with remaining parts taken from reference TRBV5-1 and TRBJ2-7, reads KAGVTQTPRYLIKTRGQQVTLSCSPISGHRSVSWYQQTPGQGLQFLFEYFSETQRNKGNFPGRFSGRQFSNSRSEMNVSTLELGDSALYLCASSPRPGTSGPTSSYEQYFGPGTRLTVT.

Ten or more counts support this clone. The DNA ends 3 residues before the CDR3 does, and the rest of the CDR3 is filled in from the germline J gene. The chain is built from TRBV12-3 or TRBV12-4 and TRBJ2-7; 9 bases match TRBD1. The J segment lost 2 bases and the V segment lost 6 bases, leaving 5 bases of the junction unmatched. The CDR3 loop spans 14 amino acids. CDR3 DNA, as far as it was read: TGTGCCAGCAGACCCCGGACAGGGGCCTACGAG. This sequence encodes CASRPRTGAYE. The full CDR3 sequence reads CASRPRTGAYEQYF.

This clone occurred many times. The CDR3 here is CAWRGTVQETQYF. The sequenced CDR3 bases are TGTGCCTGGAGAGGGACAGTCCAAGAGACC. The V call is TRBV30, the J call TRBJ2-5; 7 positions match TRBD1. The read is 3 residues too short to cover the CDR3 end, so that end is filled in from the germline J gene. V lost 3 bases and J lost 1; bases outside the gene matches: 2. Germline values: CDR1 GTSNPN, CDR2 SVGIG (reference sequence). The CDR3 is 13 amino acids.

This clone has at least ten counts. The read terminates 3 residues ahead of where the CDR3 ends, so the germline J gene completes it. V usage is TRBV5-1 and J usage is TRBJ2-2, with 7 bases identical to TRBD2. CDR1 SGHRS and CDR2 YFSETQ come from the germline V gene. V lost 4 bases, J lost 1 base, and 4 bases stayed unmatched. This CDR3 spans 15 amino acids. The CDR3: CASSGEGKNTGELFF. The DNA read from the CDR3 is TGCGCCAGCAGCGGGGAGGGGAAGAACACCGGGGAG.

This clone showed up many times. The read ends 3 residues shy of where the CDR3 ends; the end is completed using the germline J gene. The chain joins TRBV7-9 to TRBJ1-2; D unresolved. The germline V gene encodes CDR1 SEHNR and CDR2 FQNEAQ (reference sequence). The CDR3 runs 10 residues. The CDR3 loop is CASGGLGYTF. CDR3 DNA (partial): TGTGCCAGCGGAGGGTTGGGC.

This clone was seen a few times. The read gets to within 3 residues of the CDR3 end, and the germline J gene fills in the rest. J is TRBJ2-7 and V is TRBV10-2; TRBD2 aligns across 7 bases. The junction had 14 bases not matched to a gene; V was cut back by 6 bases and J by 6 bases. Germline-derived CDR1 and CDR2 are WSHSY and SAAADI. The CDR3 totals 15 residues. The DNA read from the CDR3 is TGCGCCAGCAGCGCTTTAGGACTAGAGTATCGCGAG. Protein: CASSALGLEYRE. The CDR3 as a whole reads CASSALGLEYREQYF.

This clone was found many times. The read halts 3 residues ahead of the CDR3 end, with the missing end drawn from the germline J gene. The gene calls are TRBV6-2 or TRBV6-3 and TRBJ2-7, with unresolved D. The CDR3 has 15 residues. V dropped 6 bases and J dropped 3 bases, with 18 bases sitting between them. The germline V gene encodes CDR1 MNHEY and CDR2 SVGEGT. CDR3 bases read: TGTGCCAGCAGAGGCATCCCCGCAGGTAACTACGAG. It yields the protein CASRGIPAGNYE. The complete CDR3 protein is CASRGIPAGNYEQYF.

CDR3 bases read: TGTGCCTGGGAAGCCGCGGCGGGGGGGGACACCGGGGAG. Protein product: CAWEAAAGGDTGE. The full CDR3 reads CAWEAAAGGDTGELFF. V and J are TRBV30 and TRBJ2-2, with TRBD2 identical over 9 bases. Read sequence stops 3 residues before the CDR3 end, and the germline J gene provides the missing end. Germline CDR1 and CDR2: GTSNPN and SVGIG (reference sequence). The trim removed 5 bases at V and 3 bases at J, leaving 10 bases unmatched. The CDR3 is 16 amino acids.